These T cell receptor beta chains were read from a single sample in a study of blood T cell repertoires in COVID-19. Method: immunoSEQ multiplex PCR; TCRdb's copy keeps in-frame clones and lacks some. The profile shows over 110,000 clones, roughly 80% of them singletons. Sequenced material: peripheral blood. The source of these receptors is a man in his 70s who had recovered from COVID-19. Both conserved end residues are part of each CDR3. A D gene is named only where the DNA matches it firmly. Clone size is stated in some rows and not others, as once, few, many or a class when expanded.

clone_size	v_call	j_call	d_call	cdr3_aa	cdr3_nt
NA	TRBV19	TRBJ2-3	NA	CASSISGVSTDTQYF	TGTGCCAGTAGTATTTCGGGAGTTAGCACAGATACGCAGTATTTT
NA	TRBV25-1	TRBJ2-7	TRBD2	CASSRLAGGYEQYF	TGTGCCAGCAGCCGACTAGCGGGAGGGTACGAGCAGTACTTC
once	TRBV2	TRBJ1-1	TRBD1	CAGIQGGLNTEAFF	TGTGCCGGAATTCAGGGGGGCCTCAACACTGAAGCTTTCTTT
NA	TRBV11-2	TRBJ2-2	NA	CASSFYTGELFF	TGTGCCAGCAGCTTCTACACCGGGGAGCTGTTTTTT
once	TRBV24-1	TRBJ2-2	TRBD2	CATSKAGVGTGELFF	TGTGCCACCAGCAAAGCGGGAGTGGGCACCGGGGAGCTGTTTTTT
NA	TRBV29-1	TRBJ2-1	TRBD1	CSVTGTGLHEQFF	TGCAGCGTCACCGGGACAGGCCTTCATGAGCAGTTCTTC
NA	TRBV29-1	TRBJ2-7	TRBD1	CSVEGVPGTDSYEQYF	TGCAGCGTTGAAGGGGTACCCGGGACAGACTCCTACGAGCAGTACTTC
NA	TRBV6-2/TRBV6-3	TRBJ1-1	NA	CASSWGGNTEAFF	TGTGCCAGCAGTTGGGGAGGGAACACTGAAGCTTTCTTT
once	TRBV28	TRBJ2-7	TRBD2	CASSPQGLAGYEQYF	TGTGCCAGCAGTCCTCAAGGACTAGCGGGATACGAGCAGTACTTC
once	TRBV7-2	TRBJ2-2	NA	CASTYLGGNTGELFF	TGTGCCAGCACCTACCTAGGGGGGAACACCGGGGAGCTGTTTTTT
NA	TRBV9	TRBJ2-3	TRBD2	CASSESGREADTQYF	TGTGCCAGCAGCGAGAGCGGGAGGGAGGCAGATACGCAGTATTTT
NA	TRBV19	TRBJ2-1	TRBD2	CASSMVAGNSYNEQFF	TGTGCCAGTAGTATGGTAGCGGGCAACTCCTACAATGAGCAGTTCTTC
NA	TRBV7-3	TRBJ2-1	TRBD1	CASSPGTGSNEQFF	TGTGCCAGCAGCCCCGGGACAGGGTCGAATGAGCAGTTCTTC
NA	TRBV29-1	TRBJ2-4	TRBD1	CSVEDFGDDRVDIQYF	TGCAGCGTTGAAGACTTTGGGGATGACAGGGTAGACATTCAGTACTTC
NA	TRBV19	TRBJ2-5	NA	CASSMAWDYQETQYF	TGTGCCAGTAGTATGGCTTGGGACTACCAAGAGACCCAGTACTTC
few	TRBV28	TRBJ1-2	TRBD1	CASSLRRTGGIYGYTF	TGTGCCAGCAGTTTACGACGGACAGGGGGGATCTATGGCTACACCTTC
NA	TRBV12-5	TRBJ1-1	NA	CASGPVGKNTEAFF	TGTGCTAGTGGACCTGTCGGGAAGAACACTGAAGCTTTCTTT
NA	TRBV5-6	TRBJ2-5	NA	CASSQGTETQYF	TGTGCCAGCAGCCAGGGGACGGAGACCCAGTACTTC
NA	TRBV19	TRBJ1-3	NA	CASSILEIEAPGNTIYF	TGTGCCAGTAGTATACTCGAAATAGAGGCGCCCGGAAACACCATATATTTT
NA	TRBV19	TRBJ2-2	TRBD1	CASSMDRAYTGELFF	TGTGCCAGTAGTATGGACAGGGCATACACCGGGGAGCTGTTTTTT
NA	TRBV19	TRBJ2-6	TRBD1	CASSPNRGYFSGANVLTF	TGTGCCAGTAGTCCCAACAGGGGATATTTCTCTGGGGCCAACGTCCTGACTTTC
NA	TRBV5-1	TRBJ2-3	NA	CASSLGDIMADTQYF	TGCGCCAGCAGCTTGGGGGACATAATGGCAGATACGCAGTATTTT
few	TRBV6-5	TRBJ2-1	NA	CASSLALGHEQFF	TGTGCCAGCAGTCTGGCTCTGGGGCATGAGCAGTTCTTC